The present TCR beta chain was sequenced within a study of cytomegalovirus exposure and HLA in healthy donors. In the case of this clone: Its specificity is not known.

Study conclusions and caveats: According to the study, roughly 160 TCR beta chains were cytomegalovirus-associated. In vitro testing confirmed a few CMV-associated chains as specific for CMV antigens.

This CDR3 is 14 amino acids long. The V and J ends lost 7 bases and 4 bases respectively, with 16 bases between them. CDR1 and CDR2 from the germline V gene are SNHLY and FYNNEI. The PCR employed 60 Vbeta primers together with 13 Jbeta primers. Methods used by the authors: Unique TCR beta chains totaled approximately 83 million in a later count, with roughly 11 million of them shared. Sequenced by immunoSEQ multiplex PCR; TCRdb stores in-frame clones only, minus some. Clone size and V and J calls were adopted from that table, with D and trimming inferred from the DNA. The sample yields approximately 130,000 clones, more than 75% seen once. Donors likely had unrecorded immune exposures despite being nominally healthy when sampled.

The clonotype comes from a woman aged 45 to 65 in good health and CMV-seropositive. The material sequenced was PBMCs. This chain joins TRBV2 and TRBJ2-5; a weak D match, TRBD2 (7 bases). The CDR3 protein is CASIGGWGGETQYF. In nucleotides, the CDR3 is TGTGCCAGCATTGGGGGCTGGGGGGGAGAGACCCAGTACTTC.